This TCR beta chain was captured by sequencing in a study of CD8 T cells in ankylosing spondylitis. The J segment lost 8 bases and the V segment lost 7 bases, leaving 11 bases of the junction unmatched. There are 14 residues in the CDR3. Per the germline V gene, CDR1 is SEHNR and CDR2 is FQNEAQ (reference sequence). Note on this clonotype: Antigen specificity is unknown.

TCRdb processed the 5' RACE reads anew with MiXCR; each CDR3 protein has one entry. The sample gives a few hundred thousand distinct CDR3 sequences, around 20% of which show up once; about a sixth is in the top ten. Study conclusions and caveats: What seemed typical of ankylosing spondylitis blood was a TCR beta motif built from 8 or 9 highly homologous variants.

Sequencing was performed on blood, either unsorted or a sorted T cell fraction (not recorded which). The V and J genes are TRBV7-9 and TRBJ2-3; 8 bases line up with TRBD2. The clonotype originates from a male donor with ankylosing spondylitis. DNA of the CDR3: TGTGCCAGCAAAGAGGGACTAGTTGTGGGTACGCAGTATTTT. It specifies CASKEGLVVGTQYF.